Each of the 28 T cell receptor beta chains below was sequenced from the same sample in a study of blood T cell repertoires in COVID-19. Generated by immunoSEQ multiplex PCR, the TCRdb table keeps only in-frame clones and is missing some. The repertoire includes hundreds of thousands of clones, 85% to 90% of them detected once, and more than 1.5% sits in the top ten. Sequences were obtained from PBMCs or T cells enriched from blood (not recorded which). The receptors shown here come from a man in his forties who had recovered from COVID-19.

This clone has more than one count but fewer than ten. The chain joins TRBV30 to TRBJ2-7; D is ambiguous. The CDR3 is 17 amino acids. Germline V gene sequence: CDR1 GTSNPN, CDR2 SVGIG (reference sequence). V shed 3 bases and J shed 2 bases, with 23 bases lying between them. CDR3 in DNA: TGTGCCTGGAGCCTAAACCTATTCCTCGGCGGTACCTACGAGCAGTACTTC. This gives the protein CAWSLNLFLGGTYEQYF.

V and J are TRBV6-4 and TRBJ1-2; 7 nucleotides line up with TRBD1. The CDR3 runs 15 residues. V lost 0 bases to trimming and J lost 4 bases; unmatched junction nucleotides: 5. Germline V gene data show CDR1 as MRHNA and CDR2 as SNTAGT. CDR3 amino acids: CASSDSYRGGYGYTF. The CDR3 DNA sequence: TGTGCCAGCAGTGACTCGTACAGGGGCGGCTATGGCTACACCTTC.

The chain carries TRBV19 and TRBJ2-7, with 9 positions matching TRBD2. V was clipped by 7 bases and J by 2 bases; unmatched bases: 6. This CDR3 spans 14 amino acids. Germline CDR1 is LNHDA and CDR2 is SQIVND (reference sequence). CDR3 residues: CASISSGAAYEQYF. As DNA, the CDR3 is TGTGCCAGTATCTCTAGCGGGGCAGCCTACGAGCAGTACTTC.

The rearrangement links TRBV7-6 to TRBJ2-7; TRBD1 matches at 8 bases. Germline-derived CDR1 and CDR2 are SGHVS and FNYEAQ. The V gene end was trimmed by 5 bases and the J gene end by 0 bases; junction bases not matched to a gene: 6. This CDR3 has 15 residues. In nucleotides, the CDR3 is TGTGCCAGCAGCACGAACAGGGGGACCTCCTACGAGCAGTACTTC. Translated: CASSTNRGTSYEQYF.

The chain recombines TRBV29-1 with TRBJ1-1; D gene ambiguous. V lost 3 bases and J 10 bases, leaving 9 bases between the germline ends. The CDR3 loop spans 10 amino acids. The germline gives CDR1 SQVTM, CDR2 ANQGSEA. The CDR3 spells CSVDQAGAFF. The CDR3 DNA follows: TGCAGCGTTGACCAGGCCGGAGCTTTCTTT.

This rearrangement joins TRBV5-1 to TRBJ2-5, with 12 bases identical to TRBD2. The V gene end was trimmed by 1 base and the J gene end by 2 bases; junction bases not matched to a gene: 3. From germline, CDR1 is SGHRS and CDR2 YFSETQ. This CDR3 comprises 16 residues. The CDR3 here is CASSLRGTSGQETQYF. The CDR3 DNA is TGCGCCAGCAGCTTGAGGGGGACTAGCGGGCAAGAGACCCAGTACTTC.

This chain links TRBV28 with TRBJ2-7; 9 bases are shared with TRBD1. Germline assignment: CDR1 MDHEN and CDR2 SYDVKM. The ends lost 6 bases at V and 0 bases at J; junction bases unmatched: 6. This CDR3 has 15 amino acids. The CDR3 is CASSTDRGSSYEQYF. For the CDR3, the DNA is TGTGCCAGCAGCACAGACAGGGGGAGCTCCTACGAGCAGTACTTC. The full variable domain, its missing parts supplied by reference TRBV28 and TRBJ2-7, is DVKVTQSSRYLVKRTGEKVFLECVQDMDHENMFWYRQDPGLGLRLIYFSYDVKMKEKGDIPEGYSVSREKKERFSLILESASTNQTSMYLCASSTDRGSSYEQYFGPGTRLTVT.

In its sample, this clone was seen a few times. The chain recombines TRBV6-5 with TRBJ1-1, with a weak D call TRBD1 (6 bases). This CDR3 contains 11 residues. V lost 5 bases and J 8 bases, leaving 9 bases between the germline ends. Germline lookup yields CDR1 MNHEY and CDR2 SVGAGI. As DNA, the CDR3 is TGTGCCAGCAGTATAGGACAGGAAGCTTTCTTT. The encoded protein is CASSIGQEAFF.

The chain is built from TRBV4-2 and TRBJ1-1; D unresolved. Trimming left V 4 bases short and J 2 bases short, with 14 bases between. Germline-derived CDR1 and CDR2 are LGHNA and YNFKEQ. This CDR3 has 15 amino acids. DNA for the CDR3: TGTGCCAGCAGCCCCGCCGTGGGCGTAAACACTGAAGCTTTCTTT. Translated, it gives CASSPAVGVNTEAFF.

The chain links TRBV2 to TRBJ2-7; D gene unclear. The germline V and J ends were trimmed by 8 bases and 0 bases, with 20 bases remaining between them. The CDR3 loop spans 16 amino acids. CDR1 is SNHLY and CDR2 is FYNNEI in the germline V gene. The CDR3 sequence: CASLVAPEQPSYEQYF. CDR3 DNA sequence: TGTGCCAGCTTGGTCGCTCCTGAACAACCCTCCTACGAGCAGTACTTC.

The chain's CDR3 is CASRRGPPGQGANTEAFF. The CDR3 nucleotides read TGTGCCAGCAGACGAGGCCCCCCGGGACAGGGGGCAAACACTGAAGCTTTCTTT. This chain uses TRBV6-6 with TRBJ1-1; 12 bases map to TRBD1. Trimming took 6 bases from V and 2 from J; bases not matched to a gene: 13. This CDR3 is built from 18 residues. CDR1 is MNHNY and CDR2 is SVGAGI in the germline V gene (reference sequence).

This chain links TRBV7-3 with TRBJ2-1; the D gene is possibly TRBD1 (6 bases). The V end lost 3 bases, the J end lost 6 bases, and 9 bases lay between the germline ends. In germline, CDR1 is SGHTA, CDR2 FQGTGA. This CDR3 has 13 residues. In nucleotides, the CDR3 is TGTGCCAGCAGCTTCAAGGGGGTCAATGAGCAGTTCTTC. It yields the protein CASSFKGVNEQFF.

This chain connects TRBV19 to TRBJ2-1; D may be TRBD1 (6 bases). This CDR3 spans 16 amino acids. Germline lookup yields CDR1 LNHDA and CDR2 SQIVND (reference sequence). The ends were cut back, 0 bases at V and 8 bases at J, with 17 bases in the middle. CDR3 residues: CASSIETGTPTDEQFF. CDR3 bases: TGTGCCAGTAGTATAGAAACCGGGACACCAACCGATGAGCAGTTCTTC. The complete variable domain, with remaining parts taken from reference TRBV19 and TRBJ2-1, reads DGGITQSPKYLFRKEGQNVTLSCEQNLNHDAMYWYRQDPGQGLRLIYYSQIVNDFQKGDIAEGYSVSREKKESFPLTVTSAQKNPTAFYLCASSIETGTPTDEQFFGPGTRLTVL.

This sequence joins TRBV18 and TRBJ2-1; tentative D call: TRBD1 (5 bases). The germline gives CDR1 KGHSH, CDR2 LQKENI. The CDR3 runs to 16 residues. V lost 1 base, J lost 9 bases, and 19 bases lay in between. In DNA, the CDR3 is TGTGCCAGCTCACCACTTTACAGGCCCCTCGGTGTTGAGCAGTTCTTC. Amino acid sequence: CASSPLYRPLGVEQFF. Combining the CDR3 with reference TRBV18 and TRBJ2-1 gives the whole variable domain NAGVMQNPRHLVRRRGQEARLRCSPMKGHSHVYWYRQLPEEGLKFMVYLQKENIIDESGMPKERFSAEFPKEGPSILRIQQVVRGDSAAYFCASSPLYRPLGVEQFFGPGTRLTVL.

This sequence joins TRBV19 and TRBJ1-5; the D is unclear. Trimming cost V 3 bases and J 9 bases, with 9 bases left between them. This CDR3 has 12 residues. CDR1 and CDR2 (germline): LNHDA, SQIVND (reference sequence). CDR3 region: CASSMEMGPQHF. In DNA, the CDR3 is TGTGCCAGTAGTATGGAGATGGGGCCCCAGCATTTT.

The chain carries TRBV5-4 and TRBJ2-7; D is possibly TRBD2 (6 bases). Trimming removed 4 bases from V and 0 bases from J, with 11 bases in between. Germline values: CDR1 SGHNT, CDR2 YYREEE (reference sequence). The CDR3 runs 14 residues. This CDR3 is CASSTAGRSYEQYF. CDR3 in DNA: TGTGCCAGCAGCACGGCGGGGCGCTCCTACGAGCAGTACTTC. Filled out from reference TRBV5-4 and TRBJ2-7, the complete variable domain reads ETGVTQSPTHLIKTRGQQVTLRCSSQSGHNTVSWYQQALGQGPQFIFQYYREEENGRGNFPPRFSGLQFPNYSSELNVNALELDDSALYLCASSTAGRSYEQYFGPGTRLTVT.

The rearrangement joins TRBV2 to TRBJ2-7, with 11 bases that match TRBD2. With 7 bases clipped from V and 7 bases from J, the junction kept 15 bases outside the gene matches. Germline CDR1 reads SNHLY; CDR2 reads FYNNEI. This CDR3 contains 16 residues. Here the CDR3 reads CASTPLGLAVGGEQYF. In DNA, the CDR3 is TGTGCCAGCACCCCCTTGGGACTAGCGGTCGGGGGGGAGCAGTACTTC. Full variable domain (missing parts from reference TRBV2 and TRBJ2-7): EPEVTQTPSHQVTQMGQEVILRCVPISNHLYFYWYRQILGQKVEFLVSFYNNEISEKSEIFDDQFSVERPDGSNFTLKIRSTKLEDSAMYFCASTPLGLAVGGEQYFGPGTRLTVT.

V is TRBV15 and J is TRBJ2-7, with 8 bases lining up with TRBD2. The germline CDR1 and CDR2 sequences are LNHNV and YYDKDF (reference sequence). The V gene end was trimmed by 0 bases and the J gene end by 3 bases; junction bases not matched to a gene: 4. The CDR3 is 15 amino acids. The CDR3 loop is CATSRDLAGGYEQYF. The CDR3 DNA reads TGTGCCACCAGCAGAGATCTAGCGGGTGGCTACGAGCAGTACTTC.

V gene TRBV5-1 combines with J gene TRBJ2-5; 15 bases align to TRBD2. The CDR3 is 15 residues long. Germline assignment: CDR1 SGHRS and CDR2 YFSETQ. V dropped 4 bases and J dropped 4; count of bases not matched to a gene: 2. CDR3 protein: CASSAGLAGGETQYF. The CDR3 region has the DNA TGCGCCAGCAGCGCGGGACTAGCGGGAGGAGAGACCCAGTACTTC.

This clone was picked up a small number of times. V gene TRBV5-4 combines with J gene TRBJ2-3; possibly TRBD2 for D (5 bases). Deletions cut 2 bases from V and 1 base from J, with 11 bases between. In germline, CDR1 is SGHNT, CDR2 YYREEE (reference sequence). CDR3 length equals 15 residues. The DNA of the CDR3 is TGTGCCAGCAGCTTATCTTCGAGGGGCACAGATACGCAGTATTTT. Its protein is CASSLSSRGTDTQYF.

This chain links TRBV7-9 with TRBJ1-1; weak D call: TRBD1 (5 bases). This CDR3 comprises 13 residues. The V end was cut by 4 bases, the J end by 5 bases, with 11 bases between. Germline CDR1 is SEHNR and CDR2 is FQNEAQ (reference sequence). Written as DNA, the CDR3 is TGTGCCAGCAGCTATGGGGGGGAAACTGAAGCTTTCTTT. Its translation is CASSYGGETEAFF.

The chain links TRBV11-3 to TRBJ1-1; D may be TRBD1 (5 bases). Germline-derived CDR1 and CDR2 are SGHNT and YENEEA. V lost 1 base and J 4 bases, leaving 10 bases between the germline ends. The CDR3 runs to 14 residues. In DNA form, the CDR3 reads TGTGCCAGCAGCTTAGTGATGGGGGGCACTGAAGCTTTCTTT. This encodes CASSLVMGGTEAFF.

The chain links TRBV9 to TRBJ1-4, with TRBD1 matching over 7 bases. V was clipped by 2 bases and J by 5 bases; unmatched bases: 6. The CDR3 extends over 15 amino acids. From germline, CDR1 is SGDLS and CDR2 YYNGEE. The CDR3: CASSVYRGGNEKLFF. The CDR3 bases are TGTGCCAGCAGCGTGTACAGGGGTGGGAATGAAAAACTGTTTTTT.

The V gene is TRBV12-3 or TRBV12-4, the J gene TRBJ1-1; D is ambiguous. The CDR3 is 13 amino acids. The V end lost 2 bases, the J end lost 5 bases, and 9 bases lay between the germline ends. The CDR3 reads CASSLMEGTEAFF. Written as DNA, the CDR3 is TGTGCCAGCAGTTTAATGGAGGGAACTGAAGCTTTCTTT.

The genes are TRBV3-1 (or the pseudogene TRBV3-2) and TRBJ2-7; D is uncertain. There are 16 residues in the CDR3. Per germline, CDR1 LGHDT and CDR2 YNNKEL (reference sequence). V shed 0 bases and J shed 0 bases, with 12 bases lying between them. The CDR3 sequence: CASSQDQAADSYEQYF. DNA of the CDR3: TGTGCCAGCAGCCAAGATCAGGCAGCAGACTCCTACGAGCAGTACTTC.

The chain links TRBV7-2 to TRBJ1-2; 9 bases are a match to TRBD1. Germline V gene lookup returns CDR1 SGHTA and CDR2 FQGNSA. There are 15 residues in the CDR3. V shed 6 bases and J 4 bases; nucleotides not matched to a gene: 9. The CDR3, as DNA: TGTGCCAGCAGTCTTAACACAGGGGGCAGCTATGGCTACACCTTC. It codes for CASSLNTGGSYGYTF.

This clone was recorded a few times. The gene calls are TRBV19 and TRBJ1-3, with D uncertain. The CDR3 contains 13 residues. The V and J ends lost 8 bases and 6 bases respectively, with 14 bases between them. CDR1 and CDR2 (germline): LNHDA, SQIVND (reference sequence). For the CDR3, the DNA is TGTGCCAGTTGCGGCCCATCGGAAAACACCATATATTTT. The encoded protein is CASCGPSENTIYF.

The chain uses TRBV5-1 and TRBJ2-3; 10 nucleotides align to TRBD2. Trimming removed 4 bases from V and 6 bases from J; junction bases left unmatched: 8. The CDR3 spans 15 residues. Germline lookup yields CDR1 SGHRS and CDR2 YFSETQ. The chain's CDR3 is CASSGRGLAWDTQYF. CDR3 bases: TGCGCCAGCAGCGGTAGGGGACTAGCGTGGGATACGCAGTATTTT.